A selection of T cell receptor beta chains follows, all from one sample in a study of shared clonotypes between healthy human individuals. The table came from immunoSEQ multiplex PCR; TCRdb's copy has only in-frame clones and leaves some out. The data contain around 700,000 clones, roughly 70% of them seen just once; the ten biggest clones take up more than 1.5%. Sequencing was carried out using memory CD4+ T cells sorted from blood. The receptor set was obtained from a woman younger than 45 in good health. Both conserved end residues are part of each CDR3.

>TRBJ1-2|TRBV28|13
CASSFSAPGGYTF
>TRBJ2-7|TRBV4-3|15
CASSQDKGGPYEQYF
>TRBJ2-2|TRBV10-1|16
CASSESSLANTGELFF
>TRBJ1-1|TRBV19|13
CASSIQADTEAFF
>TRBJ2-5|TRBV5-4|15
CASRPDRDRGETQYF
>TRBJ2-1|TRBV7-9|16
CASSYRQGSSYNEQFF
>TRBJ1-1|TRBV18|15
CASSPPWGKVTEAFF
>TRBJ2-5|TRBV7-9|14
CASNNRGTQETQYF
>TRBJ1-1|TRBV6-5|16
CASSYSGRTLNTEAFF
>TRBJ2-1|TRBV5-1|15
CASSSSPMGMNEQFF
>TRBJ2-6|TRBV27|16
CASSLSRARGANVLTF
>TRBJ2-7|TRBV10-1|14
CASSESRRTYEQYF
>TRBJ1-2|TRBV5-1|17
CASSLVGDRARNYGYTF
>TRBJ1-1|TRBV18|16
CASSASKSRMNTEAFF
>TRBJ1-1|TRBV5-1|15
CASSDLSRQNTEAFF
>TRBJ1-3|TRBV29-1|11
CSPPSGNTIYF
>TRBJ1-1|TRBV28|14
CASSLGGMNTEAFF
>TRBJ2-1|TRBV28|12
CASSTLTGEQFF
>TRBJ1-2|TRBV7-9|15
CASSLVFGQNYGYTF
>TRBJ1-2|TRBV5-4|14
CASSWGPLPRGYTF
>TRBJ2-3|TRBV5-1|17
CASSLARGTGSTDTQYF
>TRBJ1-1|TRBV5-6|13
CASSLRQNTEAFF
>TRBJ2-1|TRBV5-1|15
CASSIGGASYNEQFF
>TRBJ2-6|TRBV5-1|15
CASSLSHSGANVLTF
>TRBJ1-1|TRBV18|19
CASSPLEATGGAKGGEAFF
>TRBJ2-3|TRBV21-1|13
CASPIRGEDTQYF
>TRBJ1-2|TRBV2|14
CASSEQGAAYGYTF
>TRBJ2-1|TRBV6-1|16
CASSGLTSGRHNEQFF